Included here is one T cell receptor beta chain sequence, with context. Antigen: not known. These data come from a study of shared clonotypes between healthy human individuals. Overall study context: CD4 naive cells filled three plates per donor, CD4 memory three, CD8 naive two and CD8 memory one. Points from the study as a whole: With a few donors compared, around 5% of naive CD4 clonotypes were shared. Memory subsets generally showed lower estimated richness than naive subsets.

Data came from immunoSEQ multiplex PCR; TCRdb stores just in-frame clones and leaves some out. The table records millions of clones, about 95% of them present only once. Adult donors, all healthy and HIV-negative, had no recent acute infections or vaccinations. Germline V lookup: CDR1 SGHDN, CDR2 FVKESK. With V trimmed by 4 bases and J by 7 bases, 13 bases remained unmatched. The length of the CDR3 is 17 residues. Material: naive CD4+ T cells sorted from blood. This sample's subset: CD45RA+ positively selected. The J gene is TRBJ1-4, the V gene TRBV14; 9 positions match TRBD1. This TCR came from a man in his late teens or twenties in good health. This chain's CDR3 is CASSLYPTGTGSEKLFF. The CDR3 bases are TGTGCCAGCAGCCTATACCCAACCGGGACAGGGTCTGAAAAACTGTTTTTT.